This entry is about one TCR beta chain. The CDR3 consists of 13 residues. In germline, CDR1 is LGHDT, CDR2 YNNKEL (reference sequence). Trimming cost V 1 base and J 5 bases, with 6 bases left between them. In the original processing: Amplification with reference gene primers provided the estimates of nucleated cell counts. TCRdb's table, derived via immunoSEQ multiplex PCR, lists solely in-frame clones and lacks some. That table furnishes V, J and clone size, whereas the DNA furnished D and trimming. The sample has some 190,000 clones, around four fifths seen once; the top ten hold 4.5% to 5.5%. The data originate from a study of blood T cell repertoires in COVID-19. The wider study: The samples span acute and convalescent COVID-19 from the United States, Italy and Spain. T cells, B-cell-depleted T cells, or PBMCs provided the cDNA or gDNA that served as material.

This receptor was obtained from an older woman with active or convalescent COVID-19. The chain has TRBV3-1 (or the pseudogene TRBV3-2) and TRBJ1-5; D uncertain. Sequencing was performed on peripheral blood. The CDR3 DNA sequence: TGTGCCAGCAGCCAAGGAGGTTATCAGCCCCAGCATTTT. Protein sequence: CASSQGGYQPQHF.